Presented here are 28 T cell receptor beta chains from one specimen sequenced in a study of regulatory T cells in long-lasting Graves disease. Arm-PCR of CDR3 regions with iRepertoire HTBI primers generated TCR beta libraries. A single record per CDR3 protein comes from TCRdb applying MiXCR to the multiplex PCR reads. The data hold around 500,000 distinct CDR3 sequences, with more than 10% observed a single time. The time point here: newly diagnosed GD, antithyroid drugs for less than 3 months. There was RNA extracted from PBMCs, and the TCR library was made from it. The same data also contributed to another study, on T cells in Graves' hyperthyroidism and ophthalmopathy.

Sequencing was performed on peripheral blood mononuclear cells (PBMCs), taken at new diagnosis, from a patient treated with antithyroid drugs. All receptors derive from a woman aged 25 to 39 with Graves disease.

This clonotype turned up a few times. This chain connects TRBV6-2 or TRBV6-3 to TRBJ1-4; D is possibly TRBD1 (6 bases). V shed 0 bases and J shed 8 bases, with 13 bases lying between them. The germline gives CDR1 MNHEY, CDR2 SVGEGT. The CDR3 length is 15 residues. CDR3 bases: TGTGCCAGCAGTTACTCAGGGGGACTAGGCGAAAAACTGTTTTTT. This gives the protein CASSYSGGLGEKLFF.

Many counts were recorded for this clonotype. The V gene is TRBV2, the J gene TRBJ1-2; D is undetermined. Germline lookup yields CDR1 SNHLY and CDR2 FYNNEI. Trimming shortened V by 2 bases and J by 4 bases, and 17 bases separated the two germline ends. The CDR3 runs to 16 residues. The CDR3 DNA sequence: TGTGCCAGCAGTGAATCCGACACTCACCTTCTCTATGGCTACACCTTC. Protein: CASSESDTHLLYGYTF.

In this sample, this clonotype turned up many times. The DNA of the CDR3 is TGCAGTGCCACGGACCCATACGAGCAGTACTTC. It is translated as CSATDPYEQYF. The chain has TRBV20-1 and TRBJ2-7; D not resolved. V dropped 6 bases and J dropped 4 bases, with 10 bases sitting between them. The CDR3 runs 11 residues. In germline, CDR1 is DFQATT, CDR2 SNEGSKA (reference sequence).

The V call is TRBV2, the J call TRBJ1-2; D might be TRBD1 (5 bases). The CDR3 runs 12 residues. Trimming pared 3 bases from V and 8 bases from J, leaving 10 bases between. Germline-derived CDR1 and CDR2 are SNHLY and FYNNEI. The CDR3 loop reads CASSDSGGGYTF. The CDR3 region has the DNA TGTGCCAGCAGTGACTCCGGGGGAGGCTACACCTTC. Together with reference TRBV2 and TRBJ1-2, the CDR3 gives the full variable domain: EPEVTQTPSHQVTQMGQEVILRCVPISNHLYFYWYRQILGQKVEFLVSFYNNEISEKSEIFDDQFSVERPDGSNFTLKIRSTKLEDSAMYFCASSDSGGGYTFGSGTRLTVV.

On this clonotype: A read error may account for a junction end that differs from germline. V is TRBV12-3 or TRBV12-4 and J is TRBJ2-2; 16 bases fit TRBD2. The CDR3 consists of 19 residues. CDR3 sequence: CASSSLSGTSGRATRELFF. CDR3 sequence (DNA): TGTGCCAGCAGTTCCCTAAGCGGGACTAGCGGGAGGGCCACCCGGGAGCTGTTTTTT.

This chain links TRBV6-1 with TRBJ2-6, with no clear D. V was trimmed by 6 bases and J by 0 bases, leaving 9 bases between them. The CDR3 is 15 amino acids. Germline V lookup: CDR1 MNHNS, CDR2 SASEGT. The CDR3 DNA reads TGTGCCAGCAGCCCCTGGAGCTCTGGGGCCAACGTCCTGACTTTC. The encoded protein is CASSPWSSGANVLTF.

This clonotype occurred many times. The chain joins TRBV29-1 to TRBJ2-3; D unresolved. Trimming removed 5 bases at V and 8 bases at J, with 23 bases between. This CDR3 region has 15 residues. Germline V gives CDR1 SQVTM, CDR2 ANQGSEA. Here the CDR3 reads CSVSSVGGFGGTQYF. CDR3 DNA: TGCAGCGTTAGTTCGGTAGGCGGTTTCGGCGGTACGCAGTATTTT.

In this sample, this clonotype turned up many times. V and J are TRBV5-1 and TRBJ1-1, with TRBD1 as a possible D gene (6 bases). CDR3 length: 15 amino acids. Germline lookup yields CDR1 SGHRS and CDR2 YFSETQ. V was pared by 1 base and J by 2 bases, with 12 bases between. Here the CDR3 reads CASSLFPGGNTEAFF. The CDR3 DNA is TGCGCCAGCAGCTTGTTTCCCGGGGGCAACACTGAAGCTTTCTTT.

There are many counts of this clonotype. The chain carries TRBV6-2 or TRBV6-3 and TRBJ1-1; 7 nucleotides match TRBD1. CDR1 is MNHEY and CDR2 is SVGEGT in the germline V gene. The ends lost 6 bases at V and 4 bases at J; junction bases unmatched: 5. The CDR3 runs 13 residues. CDR3 sequence: CASRKTGSTEAFF. The CDR3 coding sequence is TGTGCCAGCAGGAAGACAGGGAGCACTGAAGCTTTCTTT.

This clonotype turned up a few times. The chain uses TRBV29-1 and TRBJ2-7; no reliable D call. The V and J ends lost 4 bases and 9 bases respectively, with 16 bases between them. CDR1 and CDR2 (germline): SQVTM, ANQGSEA. There are 12 residues in the CDR3. The CDR3 here is CSVAQERSWQYF. The CDR3 nucleotides are TGCAGCGTTGCGCAGGAGAGGTCCTGGCAGTACTTC.

V and J are TRBV6-1 and TRBJ1-2, with 7 bases identical to TRBD1. Germline CDR1 reads MNHNS; CDR2 reads SASEGT. The J segment lost 0 bases and the V segment lost 10 bases, leaving 11 bases of the junction unmatched. CDR3 length: 15 amino acids. This CDR3 is CANQPRDRANYGYTF. As DNA, the CDR3 is TGTGCCAACCAACCGAGGGACAGAGCTAACTATGGCTACACCTTC.

This clonotype was detected only a few times. The gene calls are TRBV30 and TRBJ2-5, with 7 bases matching TRBD1. The CDR3 length is 13 residues. From germline, CDR1 is GTSNPN and CDR2 SVGIG (reference sequence). With 6 bases clipped from V and 1 base from J, the junction kept 5 bases outside the gene matches. CDR3 in DNA: TGTGCCTGCAGAGGGACAGCCCAAGAGACCCAGTACTTC. Encoded protein: CACRGTAQETQYF. Looking up the rest from reference TRBV30 and TRBJ2-5 gives the full variable domain: SQTIHQWPATLVQPVGSPLSLECTVEGTSNPNLYWYRQAAGRGLQLLFYSVGIGQISSEVPQNLSASRPQDRQFILSSKKLLLSDSGFYLCACRGTAQETQYFGPGTRLLVL.

On this clonotype: A much larger clone differs from this one at a single base, so this may be a read error. The V gene is TRBV28, the J gene TRBJ1-1; a possible D gene is TRBD1 (5 bases). V lost 10 bases, J lost 10 bases, and 16 bases lay in between. The CDR3 sequence is 11 residues long. Germline V gene data show CDR1 as MDHEN and CDR2 as SYDVKM. CDR3 nucleotide sequence: TGTGCCACCGCGGGACTGATTGGAGCTTTCTTT. Residues: CATAGLIGAFF.

V usage is TRBV3-1 and J usage is TRBJ2-2; no clear D gene. The germline gives CDR1 LGHDT, CDR2 YNNKEL (reference sequence). Trimming pared 1 base from V and 3 bases from J, leaving 9 bases between. CDR3 length: 15 amino acids. DNA for the CDR3: TGTGCCAGCAGCCAAGCCCTACCCGACACCGGGGAGCTGTTTTTT. As protein: CASSQALPDTGELFF.

The sample holds many counts of this clonotype. The chain uses TRBV19 and TRBJ2-1; TRBD1 agrees at 8 bases. From germline, CDR1 is LNHDA and CDR2 SQIVND (reference sequence). V shed 6 bases, J shed 0 bases, and the junction held 7 bases outside the gene matches. The CDR3 runs to 16 residues. This CDR3 is CASRPGGPNSYNEQFF. CDR3 sequence (DNA): TGTGCCAGTAGGCCAGGGGGCCCGAACTCCTACAATGAGCAGTTCTTC.

The rearrangement uses TRBV18 and TRBJ2-5; no firm D call. This CDR3 region has 14 residues. The V end lost 1 base, the J end lost 0 bases, and 6 bases lay between the germline ends. Germline assignment: CDR1 KGHSH and CDR2 LQKENI. CDR3: CASSPQVNQETQYF. In DNA form, the CDR3 reads TGTGCCAGCTCACCACAAGTAAACCAAGAGACCCAGTACTTC.

Regarding this clonotype: A much more abundant neighbour one base away suggests this may be a read error. This chain connects TRBV19 to TRBJ2-7, with a tentative D call TRBD2 (6 bases). CDR1 is LNHDA, CDR2 SQIVND, per germline (reference sequence). Between the trimmed V and J ends, which lost 3 bases and 5 bases, there was a span of 14 bases. The CDR3 spans 14 residues. Here the CDR3 reads CASSIAGSAHEQYF. CDR3 in DNA: TGTGCCAGTAGTATCGCGGGGAGCGCCCACGAGCAGTACTTC.

This clonotype was recorded at least ten times. The rearrangement joins TRBV6-1 to TRBJ1-6; D gene ambiguous. The CDR3 runs to 14 residues. V lost 5 bases, J lost 3 bases, and 8 bases lay in between. The germline V gene encodes CDR1 MNHNS and CDR2 SASEGT. The CDR3 sequence is CASSRRIYNSPLHF. As DNA, the CDR3 is TGTGCCAGCAGTAGACGGATCTATAATTCACCCCTCCACTTT.

This clonotype has only a few counts. The J gene is TRBJ2-1, the V gene TRBV11-3, with D hard to call. The CDR3 sequence is 16 residues long. Germline V gives CDR1 SGHNT, CDR2 YENEEA. Trimming left V 2 bases short and J 6 bases short, with 17 bases between. CDR3 residues: CASSLRPGQVLNEQFF. For the CDR3, the DNA is TGTGCCAGCAGCTTAAGGCCTGGCCAGGTCCTCAATGAGCAGTTCTTC.

This clonotype was found many times. V gene TRBV2 combines with J gene TRBJ1-2, with 10 bases lining up with TRBD1. From germline, CDR1 is SNHLY and CDR2 FYNNEI. J gave up 5 bases and V 6 bases, and 6 bases lay outside the gene matches. The CDR3 consists of 14 residues. CDR3 region: CASRADRGIYGYTF. CDR3 bases: TGTGCCAGCAGGGCGGACAGGGGGATTTATGGCTACACCTTC.

This clonotype was seen ten or more times. This chain uses TRBV27 with TRBJ2-5; the match to TRBD1 covers 10 bases. Germline values: CDR1 MNHEY, CDR2 SMNVEV (reference sequence). V was clipped by 0 bases and J by 5 bases; unmatched bases: 6. This CDR3 has 16 amino acids. The CDR3 region has the DNA TGTGCCAGCAGTTTATCGACAGGGGGCCTCTTCGAGACCCAGTACTTC. Translating it yields CASSLSTGGLFETQYF.

This clonotype was seen many times. This chain links TRBV29-1 with TRBJ2-6, with D perhaps TRBD1 (5 bases). This CDR3 comprises 17 residues. Germline V gene lookup returns CDR1 SQVTM and CDR2 ANQGSEA. Trimming removed 4 bases from V and 0 bases from J, with 16 bases in between. CDR3 bases: TGCAGCGTTGTTTCTTCCAAGACAGACTCTGGGGCCAACGTCCTGACTTTC. It translates to CSVVSSKTDSGANVLTF. Using reference TRBV29-1 and TRBJ2-6 for the parts outside the CDR3, the full variable domain is SAVISQKPSRDICQRGTSLTIQCQVDSQVTMMFWYRQQPGQSLTLIATANQGSEATYESGFVIDKFPISRPNLTFSTLTVSNMSPEDSSIYLCSVVSSKTDSGANVLTFGAGSRLTVL.

This clonotype occurred many times. V usage is TRBV12-3 or TRBV12-4 and J usage is TRBJ2-1; D is perhaps TRBD1 (6 bases). The CDR3 has 14 amino acids. V was shortened by 5 bases and J by 5 bases, with 13 bases between the two germline ends. The CDR3 here is CASSSTGRHNEQFF. The CDR3 nucleotides read TGTGCCAGCAGTAGTACAGGGAGACACAATGAGCAGTTCTTC.

At least ten counts were recorded for this clonotype. V gene TRBV9 combines with J gene TRBJ1-4, with a weak D call TRBD1 (5 bases). The CDR3 loop spans 16 amino acids. Trimming shortened V by 4 bases and J by 0 bases, and 13 bases separated the two germline ends. Germline V gene lookup returns CDR1 SGDLS and CDR2 YYNGEE. The CDR3 sequence: CASSSWGRATNEKLFF. The CDR3 nucleotides read TGTGCCAGCAGCTCCTGGGGCCGCGCAACTAATGAAAAACTGTTTTTT. Based on the CDR3 plus reference TRBV9 and TRBJ1-4, the full variable domain is DSGVTQTPKHLITATGQRVTLRCSPRSGDLSVYWYQQSLDQGLQFLIQYYNGEERAKGNILERFSAQQFPDLHSELNLSSLELGDSALYFCASSSWGRATNEKLFFGSGTQLSVL.

At least ten counts were recorded for this clonotype. The V call is TRBV3-1, the J call TRBJ2-5, with 9 nucleotides matching TRBD2. V lost 1 base and J lost 4; bases outside the gene matches: 7. Germline values: CDR1 LGHDT, CDR2 YNNKEL (reference sequence). The CDR3 is 16 amino acids. The CDR3 region has the DNA TGTGCCAGCAGCCAAGGGCTAGCGGGATCAATAGAGACCCAGTACTTC. Protein: CASSQGLAGSIETQYF.

This chain links TRBV7-2 with TRBJ2-3; TRBD2 matches at 12 bases. The CDR3 totals 17 residues. V trimming: 5 bases; J trimming: 4 bases; junction bases outside the gene matches: 10. CDR1 SGHTA and CDR2 FQGNSA come from the germline V gene. DNA for the CDR3: TGTGCCAGCAGCCGACAGGGAGGACTAGCGGGACCAGATACGCAGTATTTT. It translates to CASSRQGGLAGPDTQYF.

This clonotype appeared a few times. V and J are TRBV27 and TRBJ2-2; D might be TRBD1 or TRBD2, each matching 5 bases. This CDR3 is built from 16 residues. V lost 6 bases to trimming and J lost 5 bases, with 19 bases between them. Germline CDR1 MNHEY, CDR2 SMNVEV (reference sequence). The CDR3 DNA follows: TGTGCCAGCAGGAGATCTCAGGGTTCGGGGACCGGGGAGCTGTTTTTT. Amino acids: CASRRSQGSGTGELFF.

The chain links TRBV9 to TRBJ1-6; no firm D call. CDR1 is SGDLS, CDR2 YYNGEE, per germline. This CDR3 spans 12 amino acids. Trimming took 4 bases from V and 10 from J, leaving 9 bases between them. CDR3 sequence: CASSSSASPLHF. The CDR3 nucleotides read TGTGCCAGCAGCTCAAGTGCATCACCCCTCCACTTT.